This TCR beta chain was recorded in a study of blood T cell repertoires in COVID-19. Study context: The analysed material was cDNA or gDNA that came from T cells, B-cell-depleted T cells, or PBMCs.

Original processing methods: Amplifying reference gene primers gave estimates of nucleated cell counts. Produced via immunoSEQ multiplex PCR; TCRdb's table is partial and in-frame only. Clonal size and the V and J genes are those of that table, whereas D and trimming came from the DNA. The repertoire includes 89,000 or so clones, about 95% of them detected once, and around 4.2% sits in the top ten. CDR3 size: 13 residues. In germline, CDR1 is SGHRS, CDR2 YFSETQ. V dropped 0 bases and J dropped 2 bases, with 6 bases sitting between them. This chain joins TRBV5-1 and TRBJ2-7; TRBD1 is a possible D gene (5 bases). The receptor was isolated from a human donor with active COVID-19. The donor label of this sample is uncertain. The sample consisted of peripheral blood. CDR3 in DNA: TGCGCCAGCAGCTTGGACAGGACCTACGAGCAGTACTTC. It is translated as CASSLDRTYEQYF. Full variable domain (missing parts from reference TRBV5-1 and TRBJ2-7): KAGVTQTPRYLIKTRGQQVTLSCSPISGHRSVSWYQQTPGQGLQFLFEYFSETQRNKGNFPGRFSGRQFSNSRSEMNVSTLELGDSALYLCASSLDRTYEQYFGPGTRLTVT.